This T cell receptor (beta chain) was recorded in a study of cytomegalovirus exposure and HLA in healthy donors. The V end was cut by 4 bases, the J end by 6 bases, with 19 bases between. Germline V gives CDR1 MNHEY, CDR2 SVGAGI. CDR3 length: 16 amino acids. Use of 60 Vbeta and 13 Jbeta primers characterized the PCR. Per the original data handling: In a later analysis, about 9.9 million of 83 million or so unique beta chains occurred in at least two donors. TCRdb's copy holds only in-frame clones and misses some; the assay was immunoSEQ multiplex PCR. That table furnishes V, J and clone size, whereas the DNA furnished D and trimming. This table lists about 84,000 clones.

The sequenced sample consisted of PBMCs. The source is a man aged 45-60 years in good health and CMV-seronegative. The V and J genes are TRBV6-5 and TRBJ2-1, with a weak D call TRBD1 (7 bases). The CDR3 nucleotides are TGTGCCAGCAGTTGGGGTCAGGGGGGAGGACTCAATGAGCAGTTCTTC. This sequence encodes CASSWGQGGGLNEQFF.